The sequence of this T cell receptor (beta chain) was determined in a study of T cell repertoires in cytomegalovirus infection. TCRdb itself ran the reads through MiXCR, one entry per CDR3 protein. The data contain 71,000 or so distinct CDR3 sequences, 20% to 25% of them singletons. As concerns this clonotype: Its specificity is unknown.

Looked up from germline, CDR1 is MNHNS and CDR2 is SASEGT. This CDR3 has 13 residues. The ends lost 2 bases at V and 4 bases at J; junction bases unmatched: 2. The starting material was CD8+ T cells from cultured PBMCs, obtained from culture after CMV antigen stimulation. The receptor comes from a human donor in good health (CMV status not recorded). Some clones in this sample may be carry-over from other donors' samples. The V and J genes are TRBV6-1 and TRBJ2-7; the match to TRBD2 covers 7 bases. CDR3 residues: CASSESRGYEQYF. DNA of the CDR3: TGTGCCAGCAGTGAATCGCGGGGGTACGAGCAGTACTTC.